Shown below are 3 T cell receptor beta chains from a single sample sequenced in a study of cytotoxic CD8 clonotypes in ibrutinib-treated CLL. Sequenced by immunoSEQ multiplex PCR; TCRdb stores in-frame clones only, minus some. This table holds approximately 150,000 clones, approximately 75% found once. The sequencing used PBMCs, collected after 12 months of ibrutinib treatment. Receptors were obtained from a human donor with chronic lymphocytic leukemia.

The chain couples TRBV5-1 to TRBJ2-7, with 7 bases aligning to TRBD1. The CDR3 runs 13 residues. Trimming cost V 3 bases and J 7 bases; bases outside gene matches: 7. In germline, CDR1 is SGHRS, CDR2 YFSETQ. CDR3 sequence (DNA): TGCGCCAGCAGCTGGGACAGTCTTTCGGAGCAGTACTTC. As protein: CASSWDSLSEQYF.

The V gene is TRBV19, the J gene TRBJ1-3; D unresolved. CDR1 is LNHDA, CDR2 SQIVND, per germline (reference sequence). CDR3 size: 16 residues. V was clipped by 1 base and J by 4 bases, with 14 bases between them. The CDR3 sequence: CASSIGVTAAGNTIYF. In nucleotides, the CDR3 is TGTGCCAGTAGTATAGGTGTAACGGCAGCAGGAAACACCATATATTTT.

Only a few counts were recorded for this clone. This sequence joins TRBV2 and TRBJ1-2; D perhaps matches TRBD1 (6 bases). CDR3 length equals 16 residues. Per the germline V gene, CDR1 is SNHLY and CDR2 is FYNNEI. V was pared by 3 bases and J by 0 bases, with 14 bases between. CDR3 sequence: CASSDRGWGANYGYTF. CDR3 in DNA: TGTGCCAGCAGTGACAGGGGCTGGGGAGCTAACTATGGCTACACCTTC.